The rows below give T cell receptor beta chains drawn from one sample of a study of blood T cell repertoires in COVID-19. Clones were sequenced by immunoSEQ multiplex PCR, and TCRdb holds only the in-frame ones, with some missing. The sample has around 120,000 clones, around 83% seen once. What was sequenced was peripheral blood. The receptors derive from a human donor in a cohort sampled during active COVID-19. The CDR3 runs from the conserved cysteine through the conserved F or W. D genes are given only for firm matches. Not every row has a clone size; where given, it reads once, few, many or a size class.

J gene: TRBJ2-5
V gene: TRBV12-3/TRBV12-4
clone size: once
D gene: -
CDR3 DNA: TGTGCCAGCAGGGCAGAAGAGACCCAGTACTTC
CDR3 protein: CASRAEETQYF

J gene: TRBJ2-1
V gene: TRBV5-1
clone size: -
D gene: -
CDR3 DNA: TGCGCCAGCAGCCCGGGAGAGTGGGATGAGCAGTTCTTC
CDR3 protein: CASSPGEWDEQFF

J gene: TRBJ2-7
V gene: TRBV5-1
clone size: -
D gene: -
CDR3 DNA: TGCGCCAGCAGCTTGGTTTCCGGGAGTTCGGTGCAGTACTTC
CDR3 protein: CASSLVSGSSVQYF

J gene: TRBJ2-1
V gene: TRBV5-1
clone size: -
D gene: TRBD2
CDR3 DNA: TGCGCCAGCAGCACCATAGCGGGAGGGACCTACAATGAGCAGTTCTTC
CDR3 protein: CASSTIAGGTYNEQFF

J gene: TRBJ1-3
V gene: TRBV6-5
clone size: -
D gene: TRBD1
CDR3 DNA: TGTGCCAGCAGCCGGGACAGGGGGCCAGGAAACACCATATATTTT
CDR3 protein: CASSRDRGPGNTIYF

J gene: TRBJ2-5
V gene: TRBV9
clone size: -
D gene: TRBD2
CDR3 DNA: TGTGCCAGCAGCGCGGGACTAGCGGGGGCGGGCGAGACCCAGTACTTC
CDR3 protein: CASSAGLAGAGETQYF

J gene: TRBJ2-4
V gene: TRBV19
clone size: -
D gene: -
CDR3 DNA: TGTGCCAGTAGTGGGGGGACCCAACTACTAGCCAAAAACATTCAGTACTTC
CDR3 protein: CASSGGTQLLAKNIQYF

J gene: TRBJ1-2
V gene: TRBV9
clone size: -
D gene: TRBD1
CDR3 DNA: TGTGCCAGCAATAGACAGGGAGCTAACTATGGCTACACCTTC
CDR3 protein: CASNRQGANYGYTF

J gene: TRBJ1-5
V gene: TRBV6-4
clone size: once
D gene: TRBD1
CDR3 DNA: TGTGCCAGCAGTGACTCGGGCCAAGGGGGCCGAGTTTATAGCAATCAGCCCCAGCATTTT
CDR3 protein: CASSDSGQGGRVYSNQPQHF

J gene: TRBJ1-4
V gene: TRBV27
clone size: -
D gene: TRBD1
CDR3 DNA: TGTGCCAGCAGTCCCGGGACAGTCCGTAATGAAAAACTGTTTTTT
CDR3 protein: CASSPGTVRNEKLFF

J gene: TRBJ1-1
V gene: TRBV24-1
clone size: -
D gene: -
CDR3 DNA: TGTGCCACCAGTCCCCCCGGAAGGGGTACGGGCACTGAAGCTTTCTTT
CDR3 protein: CATSPPGRGTGTEAFF

J gene: TRBJ2-1
V gene: TRBV29-1
clone size: -
D gene: TRBD1
CDR3 DNA: TGCAGCGTTGAAACACGACAGGGGTACAATGAGCAGTTCTTC
CDR3 protein: CSVETRQGYNEQFF

J gene: TRBJ2-5
V gene: TRBV7-7
clone size: -
D gene: TRBD1
CDR3 DNA: TGTGCCAGCAGCACCTGGACAGGGGGCGCGGGAATAACAGAGACCCAGTACTTC
CDR3 protein: CASSTWTGGAGITETQYF